This TCR beta chain was found in a study of blood T cells in healthy people across ages. CDR3 length: 16 amino acids. Using a J-beta primer mix together with a sample-barcoded 5' primer, a second PCR was run for roughly 7 to 11 cycles. Using its own MiXCR run on the 5' RACE reads, TCRdb lists one record per CDR3 protein. This table holds about a million distinct CDR3 sequences, approximately 49% found once. This clonotype turned up a few times. The rearrangement uses TRBV21-1 and TRBJ2-2; TRBD1, the table's D call, lacks a check against the DNA. TRBV21-1 is labeled a pseudogene. This sequence was found in a man under 40 in good health. The sample taken for sequencing was blood. CDR3 nucleotide sequence: TGTGCCAGCAGCTCCCGACAGGGACTGAACACCGGGGAGCTGTTTTTT. Its translation is CASSSRQGLNTGELFF.